The 13 T cell receptor beta chains reported below all come from one sample, sequenced in a study of T cells in localized non-small cell lung cancer. The assay was immunoSEQ multiplex PCR, and TCRdb's table has in-frame clones only and misses some. Of 1,800 or so clones listed, under 25% were seen once; the top ten hold around 16%. The material was normal lung tissue next to the tumor, obtained before any cancer treatment. All receptors come from a female donor of 60 years or more with stage I squamous cell lung carcinoma.

This clone was picked up a small number of times. The chain is built from TRBV9 and TRBJ1-4; D ambiguous. Germline-derived CDR1 and CDR2 are SGDLS and YYNGEE. With 4 bases removed from V and 7 bases from J, the gap between germline ends came to 20 bases. The CDR3 totals 16 residues. The CDR3 is CASSLPYDTGGEKLFF. The CDR3 DNA reads TGTGCCAGCAGCTTACCGTACGACACCGGAGGTGAAAAACTGTTTTTT.

V gene TRBV29-1 combines with J gene TRBJ2-1, with a tentative D call TRBD1 (5 bases). Trimming took 1 base from V and 8 from J, leaving 18 bases between them. Germline V gene sequence: CDR1 SQVTM, CDR2 ANQGSEA. This CDR3 has 15 amino acids. The CDR3 region is CSVEGSRERIDEQFF. DNA for the CDR3: TGCAGCGTTGAAGGAAGCAGGGAAAGAATCGATGAGCAGTTCTTC.

V usage is TRBV15 and J usage is TRBJ1-1; 10 nucleotides match TRBD1. V lost 6 bases and J lost 6; bases outside the gene matches: 10. CDR3 length: 15 residues. The germline CDR1 and CDR2 sequences are LNHNV and YYDKDF (reference sequence). CDR3 amino acids: CATSRIGTGEAEAFF. CDR3 coding DNA: TGTGCCACCAGTAGAATCGGGACAGGGGAGGCTGAAGCTTTCTTT. Filled out from reference TRBV15 and TRBJ1-1, the complete variable domain reads DAMVIQNPRYQVTQFGKPVTLSCSQTLNHNVMYWYQQKSSQAPKLLFHYYDKDFNNEADTPDNFQSRRPNTSFCFLDIRSPGLGDTAMYLCATSRIGTGEAEAFFGQGTRLTVV.

The rearrangement uses TRBV19 and TRBJ1-3, with TRBD1 matching over 7 bases. This CDR3 spans 16 amino acids. CDR1 and CDR2 from the germline V gene are LNHDA and SQIVND (reference sequence). V was pared by 10 bases and J by 0 bases, with 12 bases of the junction left unmatched. The CDR3 nucleotides are TGTGCCACTAACCGATTCGGGGACAGCTCTGGAAACACCATATATTTT. This encodes CATNRFGDSSGNTIYF.

This clone was observed a handful of times. The chain combines TRBV7-2 with TRBJ1-1; TRBD1 is a possible D gene (5 bases). Germline loops: CDR1 SGHTA, CDR2 FQGNSA. The CDR3 length is 13 residues. The V end lost 5 bases, the J end lost 0 bases, and 7 bases lay between the germline ends. The CDR3 loop is CASSPRVNTEAFF. DNA of the CDR3: TGTGCCAGCAGCCCCAGGGTGAACACTGAAGCTTTCTTT.

This clone was seen a few times. The J gene is TRBJ2-7, the V gene TRBV9; D is possibly TRBD1 or TRBD2 (6 bases each). The V gene lost 0 bases and the J gene lost 4 bases, with 11 bases spanning the gap. Germline CDR1 is SGDLS and CDR2 is YYNGEE. The CDR3 totals 14 residues. CDR3 sequence: CASSVGEGGYEQYF. CDR3 DNA: TGTGCCAGCAGCGTAGGGGAAGGGGGGTACGAGCAGTACTTC.

The CDR3 nucleotides read TGCGCCAGCAGCCCCGTAAGACAGGGGAATCAGCCCCAGCATTTT. It specifies CASSPVRQGNQPQHF. The chain couples TRBV1 to TRBJ1-5; TRBD1, the D gene given by the table, was not confirmed from the DNA. TRBV1 is classified as a pseudogene. CDR3 length: 15 amino acids.

This clone has more than one count but fewer than ten. The chain uses TRBV9 and TRBJ1-1; tentative D call: TRBD1 (6 bases). Looked up from germline, CDR1 is SGDLS and CDR2 is YYNGEE. V gave up 5 bases and J gave up 4 bases, with 12 bases separating them. The CDR3 totals 13 residues. DNA of the CDR3: TGTGCCAGCAGTTATCAGGGGACCACTGAAGCTTTCTTT. Translation gives CASSYQGTTEAFF. The variable domain in full, with the rest retrieved from reference TRBV9 and TRBJ1-1, is DSGVTQTPKHLITATGQRVTLRCSPRSGDLSVYWYQQSLDQGLQFLIQYYNGEERAKGNILERFSAQQFPDLHSELNLSSLELGDSALYFCASSYQGTTEAFFGQGTRLTVV.

This clone has a handful of counts. The chain combines TRBV6-8 with TRBJ2-3; 10 bases fit TRBD2. Germline assignment: CDR1 MNHGY and CDR2 SAAAGT. Losses at the gene ends were 5 bases for V and 3 bases for J; bases not matched to a gene: 5. The CDR3 covers 15 residues. The DNA for the CDR3 is TGTGCCAGCAGTGGACTAGCGGATGGAACAGATACGCAGTATTTT. Encoded protein: CASSGLADGTDTQYF.

Regarding this clone: One junction end disagrees with the germline gene, perhaps due to a read error. The chain employs TRBV11-3 and TRBJ2-5; 11 bases match TRBD2. The CDR3 contains 17 residues. The V gene's germline CDR1 is SGHNT and CDR2 YENEEA. The DNA of the CDR3 is TGTGCTAGCAGCTTAGGGGTACTAGCGGGGGCCGAGGAGACCCAGTACTTC. Amino acids: CASSLGVLAGAEETQYF.

By proportion, this clone is medium-sized (0.01 to 0.1%). The rearrangement joins TRBV11-3 to TRBJ2-5; TRBD2 matches 9 bases. The J segment lost 4 bases and the V segment lost 3 bases, leaving 9 bases of the junction unmatched. The CDR3 consists of 16 residues. Germline-derived CDR1 and CDR2 are SGHNT and YENEEA. The CDR3: CASSLAPAGGRETQYF. The CDR3 region has the DNA TGTGCCAGCAGCTTGGCCCCTGCGGGGGGGCGAGAGACCCAGTACTTC.

The V and J genes are TRBV9 and TRBJ2-1; TRBD1 is a possible D gene (6 bases). V shed 2 bases and J shed 3 bases, with 12 bases lying between them. Germline V gene data show CDR1 as SGDLS and CDR2 as YYNGEE. The CDR3 consists of 15 residues. The CDR3 DNA is TGTGCCAGCAGCGTCGAGACAGGCTACTACAATGAGCAGTTCTTC. Translation: CASSVETGYYNEQFF.

This clone was observed a handful of times. V usage is TRBV29-1 and J usage is TRBJ1-4, with TRBD1 identical over 8 bases. The CDR3 is 13 amino acids. Germline V CDR1 and CDR2: SQVTM, ANQGSEA. The V and J ends lost 4 bases and 7 bases, in that order; junction bases with no gene match: 5. The CDR3 loop is CSVGQGASEKLFF. CDR3 coding DNA: TGCAGCGTTGGGCAGGGGGCGAGTGAAAAACTGTTTTTT.